These T cell receptor beta chains were read from a single sample in a study of vaccination effects on CD4 cells after COVID-19. Repertoires were generated with immunoSEQ multiplex PCR, while TCRdb's copy carries only in-frame clones and drops some. The sample includes tens of thousands of clones, around 73% of them seen just once. These receptors are not linked to any known antigen. Sequenced here: CD4+ T cells from PBMCs cultured without peptide, sampled after COVID-19 vaccination. The receptors here all came from a human donor who received a COVID-19 vaccine. Both conserved end residues are part of each CDR3. D genes are given only for firm matches. The listing skips clone size in some rows; elsewhere it reads once, few, many or a size class.

j_call	d_call	v_call	clone_size	cdr3_nt	cdr3_aa
TRBJ2-3	TRBD2	TRBV4-3	-	TGCGCCAGCACGATAGTAGCGGGGTACACAGATACGCAGTATTTT	CASTIVAGYTDTQYF
TRBJ2-1	TRBD2	TRBV7-2	-	TGTGCCAGCAGCTTACGACTAGCTCTGAATGAGCAGTTCTTC	CASSLRLALNEQFF
TRBJ2-5	-	TRBV24-1	-	TGTGCCACCAGTAAGACAAACCAAGAGACCCAGTACTTC	CATSKTNQETQYF
TRBJ1-4	-	TRBV3-1/TRBV3-2	-	TGTGCCAGCAGCCAAGAGAGTGGCAAACTGTTTTTT	CASSQESGKLFF
TRBJ2-5	TRBD2	TRBV5-1	-	TGCGCCAGCAGCTCGGCTAGCGGGGGAACGGGAGAGACCCAGTACTTC	CASSSASGGTGETQYF
TRBJ1-4	TRBD1	TRBV7-9	-	TGTGCCAGCAGACAACAGGGGGGAGAAAAACTGTTTTTT	CASRQQGGEKLFF
TRBJ2-6	TRBD1	TRBV19	-	TGTGCCAGTAGTCTGATGGGACAGGGATTCTCTGGGGCCAACGTCCTGACTTTC	CASSLMGQGFSGANVLTF
TRBJ2-3	TRBD2	TRBV30	-	TGTGCCTGGATGCGGGGGGCAACAGATACGCAGTATTTT	CAWMRGATDTQYF
TRBJ1-1	TRBD1	TRBV6-5	-	TGTGCCAGCAATCTCAACAGGGGAGTGGGAACTGAAGCTTTCTTT	CASNLNRGVGTEAFF
TRBJ1-3	-	TRBV2	-	TGTGCCAGCAGGCCCCCGGGACACAACTCTGGAAACACCATATATTTT	CASRPPGHNSGNTIYF
TRBJ2-3	-	TRBV7-9	-	TGTGCCAGCAGCTTGGCAGGGAGCGCGAGAGATACGCAGTATTTT	CASSLAGSARDTQYF
TRBJ2-1	-	TRBV5-8	-	TGTGCCAGCAGCTTGGGGGGGCAGGGTGAACCTTACAATGAGCAGTTCTTC	CASSLGGQGEPYNEQFF
TRBJ1-2	-	TRBV27	-	TGTGCCAGCGCCTCCCGGAACTATGGCTACACCTTC	CASASRNYGYTF
TRBJ1-2	-	TRBV11-2	-	TGTGCCAGCAGCTTAGATACCAGGGCCATAAACTATGGCTACACCTTC	CASSLDTRAINYGYTF
TRBJ1-1	-	TRBV7-9	-	TGTGCCAGCAGCTTATGGGGTCTCGGGAACACTGAAGCTTTCTTT	CASSLWGLGNTEAFF
TRBJ2-4	TRBD2	TRBV6-2/TRBV6-3	-	TGTGCCAGCAGTTACTCCGTCGGGGGGGGAAACATTCAGTACTTC	CASSYSVGGGNIQYF
TRBJ2-3	TRBD2	TRBV19	few	TGTGCCAGTAGTATGTCCCCTGGGGAAGCGGGGAGGGATACGCAGTATTTT	CASSMSPGEAGRDTQYF
TRBJ1-4	-	TRBV6-5	-	TGTGCCAGCAGTCGGGGGGGGTCGTATGAAAAACTGTTTTTT	CASSRGGSYEKLFF
TRBJ1-4	-	TRBV7-3	once	TGTGCCAGCAGCGCGGGGCCCGGTAATGAAAAACTGTTTTTT	CASSAGPGNEKLFF
TRBJ1-6	-	TRBV9	-	TGTGCCAGCAGCCGGGGCAATGGTAATTCACCCCTCCACTTT	CASSRGNGNSPLHF
TRBJ2-3	TRBD1	TRBV5-4	once	TGTGCCAGCAGCCGCCAGGGGACAGGAGATACGCAGTATTTT	CASSRQGTGDTQYF
TRBJ2-2	TRBD2	TRBV10-1	few	TGCGCCAGCAGTACTAGCGGGGGAGACACCGGGGAGCTGTTTTTT	CASSTSGGDTGELFF
TRBJ1-5	-	TRBV28	-	TGTGCCAGCTCCGAAGACCGCCTTAGCAATCAGCCCCAGCATTTT	CASSEDRLSNQPQHF
TRBJ1-1	-	TRBV7-2	once	TGTGCCAGCAGCCCGGATCGGGGGGGGGTTCTGGCTTTCTTT	CASSPDRGGVLAFF
TRBJ2-2	-	TRBV3-1/TRBV3-2	once	TGTGCCAGCAAATCAGGGACGAACACCGGGGAGCTGTTTTTT	CASKSGTNTGELFF
TRBJ1-5	-	TRBV24-1	few	TGTGCCACCAGTGACCGGATGGATGGCAATCAGCCCCAGCATTTT	CATSDRMDGNQPQHF
TRBJ1-6	-	TRBV5-8	-	TGTGCCAGCAGCTCCGGGACCCATAATTCACCCCTCCACTTT	CASSSGTHNSPLHF
TRBJ2-1	TRBD2	TRBV27	-	TGTGCCAGCAGTCCGAAGACTAGCGGGGGACTCAGCAATGAGCAGTTCTTC	CASSPKTSGGLSNEQFF